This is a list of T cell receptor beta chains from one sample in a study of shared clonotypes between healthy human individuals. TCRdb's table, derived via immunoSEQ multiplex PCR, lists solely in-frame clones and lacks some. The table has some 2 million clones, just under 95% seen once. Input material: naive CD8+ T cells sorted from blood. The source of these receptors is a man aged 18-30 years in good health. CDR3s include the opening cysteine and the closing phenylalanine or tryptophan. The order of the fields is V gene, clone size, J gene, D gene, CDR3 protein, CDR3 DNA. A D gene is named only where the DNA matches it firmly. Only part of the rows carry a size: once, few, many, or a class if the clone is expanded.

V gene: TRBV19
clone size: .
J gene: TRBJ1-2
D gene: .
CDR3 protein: CASSITLGVADGYTF
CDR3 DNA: TGTGCCAGTAGTATCACCCTCGGGGTTGCAGATGGCTACACCTTC

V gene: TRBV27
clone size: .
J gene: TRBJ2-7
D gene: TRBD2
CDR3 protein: CASSFVGTSGRIEQYF
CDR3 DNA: TGTGCCAGCAGTTTCGTGGGGACTAGCGGGAGGATCGAGCAGTACTTC

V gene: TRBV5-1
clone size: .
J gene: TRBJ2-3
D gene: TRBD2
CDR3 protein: CASSQGTRSTDTQYF
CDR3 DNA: TGCGCCAGCAGCCAGGGGACTAGAAGCACAGATACGCAGTATTTT

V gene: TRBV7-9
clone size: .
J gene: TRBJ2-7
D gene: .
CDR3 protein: CASANFRGLRLEQYF
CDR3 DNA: TGTGCCAGCGCAAACTTCAGGGGACTCAGACTCGAGCAGTACTTC

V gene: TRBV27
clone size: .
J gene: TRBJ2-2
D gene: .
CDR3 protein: CASRLGQSYAGELFF
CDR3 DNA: TGTGCCAGCAGATTAGGACAGTCTTACGCCGGGGAGCTGTTTTTT

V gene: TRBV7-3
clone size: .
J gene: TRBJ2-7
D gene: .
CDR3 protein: CASSLMGAGEQYF
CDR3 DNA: TGTGCCAGCAGCTTAATGGGGGCGGGCGAGCAGTACTTC

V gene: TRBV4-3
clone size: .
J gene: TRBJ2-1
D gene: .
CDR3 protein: CASSQDLSPRGTEQFF
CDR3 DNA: TGCGCCAGCAGCCAAGATTTATCCCCTCGGGGGACTGAGCAGTTCTTC

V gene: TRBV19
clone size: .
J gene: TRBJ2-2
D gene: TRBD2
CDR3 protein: CASSSPTSGRAQNTGELFF
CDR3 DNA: TGTGCCAGTAGTAGCCCCACTAGCGGGAGGGCCCAGAACACCGGGGAGCTGTTTTTT

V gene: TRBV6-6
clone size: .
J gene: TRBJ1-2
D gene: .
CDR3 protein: CASSYSPAGNYGYTF
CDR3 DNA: TGTGCCAGCAGTTACTCCCCGGCAGGCAACTATGGCTACACCTTC

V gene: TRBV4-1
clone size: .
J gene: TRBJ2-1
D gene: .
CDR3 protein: CASSQEELYNEQFF
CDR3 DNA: TGCGCCAGCAGCCAAGAAGAGCTCTACAATGAGCAGTTCTTC

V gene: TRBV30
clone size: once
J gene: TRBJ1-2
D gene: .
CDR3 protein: CAWNDIGWSHNYGYTF
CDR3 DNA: TGTGCCTGGAATGATATAGGGTGGAGCCATAACTATGGCTACACCTTC

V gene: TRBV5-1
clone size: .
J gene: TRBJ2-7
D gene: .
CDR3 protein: CASSSIVSMGPLYEQYF
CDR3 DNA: TGCGCCAGCAGCTCGATCGTCTCCATGGGACCCCTCTACGAGCAGTACTTC

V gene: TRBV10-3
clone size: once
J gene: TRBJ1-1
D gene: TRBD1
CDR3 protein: CAISPSPGQGARNTEAFF
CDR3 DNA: TGTGCCATCAGTCCATCACCGGGACAGGGGGCAAGGAACACTGAAGCTTTCTTT

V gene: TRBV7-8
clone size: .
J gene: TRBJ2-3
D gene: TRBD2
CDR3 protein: CASSLEREGPSTDTQYF
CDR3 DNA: TGTGCCAGCAGCTTAGAGCGGGAGGGCCCCTCTACAGATACGCAGTATTTT

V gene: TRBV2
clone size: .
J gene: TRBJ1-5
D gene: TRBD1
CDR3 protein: CASSGRDSRQPQHF
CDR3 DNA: TGTGCCAGCAGCGGCCGGGACAGCCGGCAGCCCCAGCATTTT

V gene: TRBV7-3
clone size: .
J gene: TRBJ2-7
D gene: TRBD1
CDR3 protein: CASSPAGGREQYF
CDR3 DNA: TGTGCCAGCAGCCCTGCAGGGGGCCGCGAGCAGTACTTC

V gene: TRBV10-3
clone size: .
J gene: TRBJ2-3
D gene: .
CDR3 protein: CAISASDTTDTQYF
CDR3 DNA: TGTGCCATCAGTGCTTCGGACACCACAGATACGCAGTATTTT

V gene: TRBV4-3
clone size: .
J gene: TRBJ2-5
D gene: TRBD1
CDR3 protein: CASSQSISGQGRETQYF
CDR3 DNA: TGCGCCAGCAGCCAGAGCATCTCCGGACAGGGGAGGGAGACCCAGTACTTC

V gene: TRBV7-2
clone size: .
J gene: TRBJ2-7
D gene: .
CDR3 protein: CASSLGSSGYEQYF
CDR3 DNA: TGTGCCAGCAGCTTAGGGTCGAGTGGCTACGAGCAGTACTTC

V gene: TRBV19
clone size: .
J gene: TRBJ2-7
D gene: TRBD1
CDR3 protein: CASSMGQGGEQYF
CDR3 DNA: TGTGCCAGTAGTATGGGACAGGGTGGCGAGCAGTACTTC

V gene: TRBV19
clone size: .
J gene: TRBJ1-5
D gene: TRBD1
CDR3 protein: CASSRDREGSSNQPQHF
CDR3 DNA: TGTGCCAGTAGTAGGGACAGGGAGGGTAGTAGCAATCAGCCCCAGCATTTT

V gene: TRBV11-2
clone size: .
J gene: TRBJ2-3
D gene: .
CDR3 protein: CASSLGGASTDTQYF
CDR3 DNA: TGTGCCAGCAGCTTAGGCGGCGCCAGCACAGATACGCAGTATTTT

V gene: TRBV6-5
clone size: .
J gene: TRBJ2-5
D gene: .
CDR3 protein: CASSWDGETQYF
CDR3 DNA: TGTGCCAGCAGTTGGGACGGTGAGACCCAGTACTTC

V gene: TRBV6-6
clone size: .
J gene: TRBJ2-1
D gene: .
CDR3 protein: CASTTPGYNEQFF
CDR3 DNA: TGTGCCAGCACCACCCCGGGCTACAATGAGCAGTTCTTC

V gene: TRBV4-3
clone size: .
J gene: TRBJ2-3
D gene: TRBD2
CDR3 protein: CASSQEPSGSTDTQYF
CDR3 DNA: TGCGCCAGCAGCCAAGAACCTAGCGGAAGCACAGATACGCAGTATTTT

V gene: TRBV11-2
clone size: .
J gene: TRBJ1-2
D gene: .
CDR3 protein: CASSLLGTTYGYTF
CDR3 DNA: TGTGCCAGCAGCTTACTTGGCACGACCTATGGCTACACCTTC

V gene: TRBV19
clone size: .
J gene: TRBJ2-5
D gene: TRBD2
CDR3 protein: CASSPPGLAGLYQETQYF
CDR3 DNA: TGTGCCAGTAGTCCACCGGGACTAGCGGGGCTGTACCAAGAGACCCAGTACTTC

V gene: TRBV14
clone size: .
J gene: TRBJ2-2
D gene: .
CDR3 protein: CASSQEGGAPGTGELFF
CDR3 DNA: TGTGCCAGCAGCCAAGAGGGGGGGGCGCCGGGCACCGGGGAGCTGTTTTTT

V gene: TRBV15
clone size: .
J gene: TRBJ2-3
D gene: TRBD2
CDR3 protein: CATSRVPSGSWTDTQYF
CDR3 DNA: TGTGCCACCAGCAGAGTCCCTAGCGGGAGTTGGACAGATACGCAGTATTTT

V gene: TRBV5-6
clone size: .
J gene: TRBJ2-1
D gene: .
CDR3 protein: CASSFKGFDEQFF
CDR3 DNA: TGTGCCAGCAGCTTCAAAGGGTTCGATGAGCAGTTCTTC

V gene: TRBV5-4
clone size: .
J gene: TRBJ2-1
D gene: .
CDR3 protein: CASSLEAEQFF
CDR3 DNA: TGTGCCAGCAGCTTAGAGGCAGAGCAGTTCTTC

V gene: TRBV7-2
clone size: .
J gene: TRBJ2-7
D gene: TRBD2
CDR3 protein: CASNFGTSGTYEQYF
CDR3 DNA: TGTGCCTCCAATTTCGGGACTAGCGGCACCTACGAGCAGTACTTC

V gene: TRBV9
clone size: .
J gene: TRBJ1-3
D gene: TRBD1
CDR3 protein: CASSVGTGAYIYF
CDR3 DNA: TGTGCCAGCAGCGTAGGGACAGGAGCATACATATATTTT

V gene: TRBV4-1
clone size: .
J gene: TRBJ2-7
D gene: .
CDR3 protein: CASSLSTGTAEQYF
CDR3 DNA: TGCGCCAGCAGCTTAAGCACAGGGACGGCCGAGCAGTACTTC

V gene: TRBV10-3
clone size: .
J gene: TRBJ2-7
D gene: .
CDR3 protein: CAISEPDRWEQYF
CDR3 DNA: TGTGCCATCAGTGAACCTGACAGATGGGAGCAGTACTTC

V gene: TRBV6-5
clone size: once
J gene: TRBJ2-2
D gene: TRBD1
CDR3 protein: CASSYSGTGGELFF
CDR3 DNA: TGTGCCAGCAGTTACTCCGGGACAGGCGGGGAGCTGTTTTTT

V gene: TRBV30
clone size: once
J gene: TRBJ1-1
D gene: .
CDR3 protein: CAWGSQSTEAFF
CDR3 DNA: TGTGCCTGGGGCAGCCAGTCCACTGAAGCTTTCTTT

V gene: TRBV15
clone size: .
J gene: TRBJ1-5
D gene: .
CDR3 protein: CATSSTSGIVNQPQHF
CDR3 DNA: TGTGCCACCAGCAGCACTTCAGGGATCGTCAATCAGCCCCAGCATTTT

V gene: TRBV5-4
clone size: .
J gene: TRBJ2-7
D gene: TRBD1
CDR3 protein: CASSLGQGIGYEQYF
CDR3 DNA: TGTGCCAGCAGCTTGGGACAGGGTATCGGGTACGAGCAGTACTTC

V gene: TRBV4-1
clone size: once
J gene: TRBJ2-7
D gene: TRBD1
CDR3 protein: CASSRVPGQGINEQYF
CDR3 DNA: TGCGCCAGCAGCCGCGTCCCGGGACAGGGGATAAACGAGCAGTACTTC

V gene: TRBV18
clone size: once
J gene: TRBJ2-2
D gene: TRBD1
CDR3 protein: CASSPGTVITGELFF
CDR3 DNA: TGTGCCAGCTCACCAGGGACAGTAATAACCGGGGAGCTGTTTTTT

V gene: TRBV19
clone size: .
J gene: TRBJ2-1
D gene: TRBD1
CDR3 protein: CASSIGPTGYNEQFF
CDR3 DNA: TGTGCCAGTAGTATAGGCCCGACAGGGTACAATGAGCAGTTCTTC

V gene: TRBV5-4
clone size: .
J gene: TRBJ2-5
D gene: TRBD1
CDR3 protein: CASRSGQVPQETQYF
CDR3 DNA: TGTGCCAGCAGGTCGGGACAGGTTCCTCAAGAGACCCAGTACTTC

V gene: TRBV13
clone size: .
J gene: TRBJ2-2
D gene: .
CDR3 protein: CASSLGGAGELFF
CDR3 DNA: TGTGCCAGCAGCTTGGGCGGAGCCGGGGAGCTGTTTTTT

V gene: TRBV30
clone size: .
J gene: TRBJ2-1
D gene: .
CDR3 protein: CAWSPTLFPSYNEQFF
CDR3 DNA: TGTGCCTGGAGTCCCACCCTTTTCCCCTCCTACAATGAGCAGTTCTTC